This T cell receptor beta chain was sequenced in a study of prognosis after radiotherapy for stage I lung cancer. Trimming removed 0 bases from V and 8 bases from J, with 11 bases in between. From germline, CDR1 is MNHEY and CDR2 SVGEGT. The CDR3 has 15 amino acids. Ten or more counts support this clonotype. The antigen is not known. Study results and caveats: Unique TCR clone counts went down once patients had stereotactic body radiation therapy, median approximately 10,000 versus 7,000.

Amplicons of TCR beta CDR3 were generated from genomic DNA by two-round multiplex PCR. Individual primers that were specific to each TRBV and TRBJ gene served in first-round PCR. TCRdb re-called the multiplex PCR reads with MiXCR, one entry per CDR3 protein. The sample lists 45,000 to 70,000 distinct CDR3 sequences; about 25% were seen once. The chain combines TRBV6-2 or TRBV6-3 with TRBJ1-6; D gene ambiguous. The receptor was derived from a donor older than 45 with non-small cell lung cancer. The material was PBMCs, obtained before or after stereotactic body radiation therapy (not recorded which). The chain's CDR3 is CASSYSGPPDSPLHF. The CDR3 nucleotides are TGTGCCAGCAGTTACTCTGGCCCTCCCGATTCACCCCTCCACTTT.